This TCR beta chain was captured by sequencing in a study of blood T cell repertoires in COVID-19. Germline values: CDR1 LGHDT, CDR2 YNNKEL (reference sequence). V lost 0 bases to trimming and J lost 9 bases; unmatched junction nucleotides: 5. CDR3 length: 14 residues. Libraries were prepared by immunoSEQ multiplex PCR; TCRdb keeps only in-frame clonotypes and omits some of them. Seen here are 400,000 to 550,000 clones, nearly 90% observed once, and the top ten hold roughly 2%. Sequencing input: PBMCs or T cells enriched from blood (not recorded which). This TCR derives from a woman younger than 35 with acute COVID-19. The rearrangement links TRBV3-1 (or the pseudogene TRBV3-2) to TRBJ1-3; 7 bases map to TRBD1. CDR3 nucleotide sequence: TGTGCCAGCAGCCAAGAAGGCAGGGGGAGCACCATATATTTT. Translation gives CASSQEGRGSTIYF.